This T cell receptor (beta chain) originates from a study of blood T cell repertoires in COVID-19. Study as a whole: T cells, B-cell-depleted T cells, or PBMCs supplied cDNA or gDNA.

Measured with immunoSEQ multiplex PCR; TCRdb has only the in-frame clones, and not every one. The table has around 140,000 clones, around nine tenths seen once. Specimen: peripheral blood. The clonotype was recovered from a man between 50 and 59 years old with active or convalescent COVID-19.

The CDR3 is CASSPPPPGTSTDTQYF. In DNA form, the CDR3 reads TGTGCCAGCAGTCCCCCCCCTCCGGGAACTAGCACAGATACGCAGTATTTT. J is TRBJ2-3 and V is TRBV28; D is possibly TRBD2 (5 bases). This CDR3 comprises 17 residues. V was shortened by 5 bases and J by 0 bases, with 18 bases between the two germline ends. CDR1 is MDHEN, CDR2 SYDVKM, per germline. Drawing the rest from reference TRBV28 and TRBJ2-3, the complete variable domain is DVKVTQSSRYLVKRTGEKVFLECVQDMDHENMFWYRQDPGLGLRLIYFSYDVKMKEKGDIPEGYSVSREKKERFSLILESASTNQTSMYLCASSPPPPGTSTDTQYFGPGTRLTVL.